Below are 5 T cell receptor beta chains sequenced from a single sample in a study of HIV-infected patients and healthy controls. Reverse transcription used around 480 ng RNA and constant-region primers for alpha and beta. Using multiplexing indices, alpha and beta chain libraries were generated apart by chain-specific third strand synthesis. TCRdb itself ran the 5' RACE reads through MiXCR, one entry per CDR3 protein. The sample lists under 10,000 distinct CDR3 sequences, around 5.4% seen once, with over 7% in the top ten. Whole blood was used without fractionation, so all unsorted peripheral T cells were included. Sequenced material: blood. The receptors shown here come from an adult in good health.

The chain joins TRBV3-1 to TRBJ2-1; D might be TRBD2 (6 bases). The ends were cut back, 2 bases at V and 8 bases at J, with 13 bases in the middle. The CDR3 covers 14 residues. In germline, CDR1 is LGHDT, CDR2 YNNKEL (reference sequence). CDR3: CASSQSSVQDEQFF. DNA of the CDR3: TGTGCCAGCAGCCAATCTAGCGTCCAAGATGAGCAGTTCTTC.

By share of the sample, this clonotype is medium-sized. The CDR3 loop is CASSLGMNTGELFF. The CDR3 DNA reads as TGTGCCAGCAGCTTAGGCATGAACACCGGGGAGCTGTTTTTT. The chain is built from TRBV7-9 and TRBJ2-2; D unclear. CDR1 and CDR2 (germline): SEHNR, FQNEAQ (reference sequence). Trimming cost V 1 base and J 1 base, with 4 bases left between them. The CDR3 runs to 14 residues.

Many counts were recorded for this clonotype. This rearrangement joins TRBV7-2 to TRBJ2-3; TRBD2 aligns across 13 bases. In germline, CDR1 is SGHTA, CDR2 FQGNSA. The CDR3 has 16 residues. V shed 4 bases and J 4 bases; nucleotides not matched to a gene: 5. The CDR3, as DNA: TGTGCCAGCAGCTCAGGACTAGCGGGAGTTGCAGATACGCAGTATTTT. It encodes CASSSGLAGVADTQYF. The whole variable domain, filled in from reference TRBV7-2 and TRBJ2-3, reads GAGVSQSPSNKVTEKGKDVELRCDPISGHTALYWYRQSLGQGLEFLIYFQGNSAPDKSGLPSDRFSAERTGGSVSTLTIQRTQQEDSAVYLCASSSGLAGVADTQYFGPGTRLTVL.

The gene calls are TRBV28 and TRBJ2-7, with 8 bases fitting TRBD1. Trimming at V came to 6 bases and at J to 3 bases, leaving 7 bases not matched to a gene. The CDR3 loop spans 14 amino acids. Germline CDR1 reads MDHEN; CDR2 reads SYDVKM. The CDR3 loop reads CASSDYTGGYEQYF. The CDR3 nucleotides read TGTGCCAGCAGCGATTACACAGGGGGCTACGAGCAGTACTTC.

This clonotype is categorized as medium-sized. This chain links TRBV20-1 with TRBJ2-3; D is perhaps TRBD2 (6 bases). The CDR3 consists of 15 residues. Germline CDR1 reads DFQATT; CDR2 reads SNEGSKA (reference sequence). The ends were cut back, 1 base at V and 2 bases at J, with 13 bases in the middle. This chain's CDR3 is CSARATSRDTDTQYF. The CDR3, as DNA: TGCAGTGCTAGAGCTACTAGCAGAGACACAGATACGCAGTATTTT.